The 13 T cell receptor beta chains reported below all come from one sample, sequenced in a study of blood T cell repertoires in COVID-19 (dated by TCRdb to about 2020). The protocol used for the library was the immunoSEQ multiplex PCR assay. The immuneACCESS repertoire file appears here via TCRdb, limited to in-frame rearrangements. These files lack a portion of the clones; in checked studies, under half of the deficit traces to unresolved V genes, and the cause of the others is not known. This sample lists approximately 97,000 clones; roughly 87% were detected once. The ten largest clones represent 5.2% of the sample. Specimen: peripheral blood. These receptor sequences come from a woman aged 50 to 60 with COVID-19, enrolled during active disease.

V and J are TRBV6-5 and TRBJ2-2; D not certain. Germline V gene data show CDR1 as MNHEY and CDR2 as SVGAGI. The CDR3 consists of 15 residues. V lost 6 bases, J lost 4 bases, and 15 bases lay in between. CDR3 DNA sequence: TGTGCCAGCAGCCCGAGTAGCATCAGCACCGGGGAGCTGTTTTTT. Encoded protein: CASSPSSISTGELFF.

V usage is TRBV14 and J usage is TRBJ2-1; TRBD2 matches 7 bases. Germline V lookup: CDR1 SGHDN, CDR2 FVKESK. The CDR3 runs to 17 residues. Trimming at V came to 0 bases and at J to 6 bases, leaving 11 bases not matched to a gene. CDR3 sequence: CASSQDKWVAGINEQFF. The CDR3 DNA reads as TGTGCCAGCAGCCAAGATAAGTGGGTAGCGGGCATCAATGAGCAGTTCTTC.

The chain is built from TRBV10-3 and TRBJ2-1; D unclear. This CDR3 has 11 residues. Germline V gene sequence: CDR1 ENHRY, CDR2 SYGVKD. The V gene lost 10 bases and the J gene lost 0 bases, with 4 bases spanning the gap. The CDR3 protein is CATYSYNEQFF. CDR3 nucleotides: TGTGCCACTTACTCCTACAATGAGCAGTTCTTC.

The V and J genes are TRBV10-3 and TRBJ1-5; weak D call: TRBD1 (6 bases). From germline, CDR1 is ENHRY and CDR2 SYGVKD. V was clipped by 0 bases and J by 4 bases, with 10 bases between them. This CDR3 comprises 15 residues. Written as DNA, the CDR3 is TGTGCCATCAGTGAGTCGGGGGGGCAGAATCAGCCCCAGCATTTT. Translated: CAISESGGQNQPQHF.

The chain has TRBV27 and TRBJ2-7; TRBD1 is a possible D gene (5 bases). Looked up from germline, CDR1 is MNHEY and CDR2 is SMNVEV (reference sequence). The CDR3 is 13 residues long. V lost 2 bases and J 2 bases, leaving 7 bases between the germline ends. CDR3 sequence: CASSLGRAYEQYF. CDR3 DNA sequence: TGTGCCAGCAGTTTAGGCAGGGCCTACGAGCAGTACTTC.

The CDR3 nucleotides read TGTGCCAGCAGCTTAGTTCCCCTAGCGGTGGCCTACGAGCAGTACTTC. Amino acids: CASSLVPLAVAYEQYF. The V and J genes are TRBV11-2 and TRBJ2-7; 7 bases line up with TRBD2. The CDR3 has 16 amino acids. With 1 base clipped from V and 2 bases from J, the junction kept 8 bases outside the gene matches. Germline CDR1 SGHAT, CDR2 FQNNGV. Based on the CDR3 plus reference TRBV11-2 and TRBJ2-7, the full variable domain is EAGVAQSPRYKIIEKRQSVAFWCNPISGHATLYWYQQILGQGPKLLIQFQNNGVVDDSQLPKDRFSAERLKGVDSTLKIQPAKLEDSAVYLCASSLVPLAVAYEQYFGPGTRLTVT.

The chain joins TRBV2 to TRBJ1-2; 8 bases match TRBD1. The CDR3 is 14 residues long. Germline V gives CDR1 SNHLY, CDR2 FYNNEI. The trim removed 2 bases at V and 4 bases at J, leaving 3 bases unmatched. CDR3 sequence reads: CASSEQGAGYGYTF. The CDR3 DNA sequence: TGTGCCAGCAGTGAACAGGGGGCCGGCTATGGCTACACCTTC.

This rearrangement joins TRBV5-1 to TRBJ1-4; 8 bases fit TRBD1. The ends lost 4 bases at V and 6 bases at J; junction bases unmatched: 11. This CDR3 is 16 amino acids long. Looked up from germline, CDR1 is SGHRS and CDR2 is YFSETQ. The DNA for the CDR3 is TGCGCCAGCAGCCTGACCGGGACAGGTCCTTATGAAAAACTGTTTTTT. This codes for CASSLTGTGPYEKLFF.

V and J are TRBV7-2 and TRBJ2-1; D is ambiguous. V was shortened by 1 base and J by 0 bases, with 10 bases between the two germline ends. This CDR3 has 16 residues. Germline CDR1 SGHTA, CDR2 FQGNSA. Written as DNA, the CDR3 is TGTGCCAGCAGCTTAGAGCAGGATAGCTCCTACAATGAGCAGTTCTTC. Residues: CASSLEQDSSYNEQFF.

This clone was seen just once. J is TRBJ2-7 and V is TRBV28; a weak D match, TRBD1 (5 bases). The CDR3 runs 14 residues. The V gene's germline CDR1 is MDHEN and CDR2 SYDVKM. Deletions cut 5 bases from V and 1 base from J, with 12 bases between. CDR3 DNA sequence: TGTGCCAGCAGTCCTTGGACACTTTCCTACGAGCAGTACTTC. As protein: CASSPWTLSYEQYF. The whole variable domain, remainder taken from reference TRBV28 and TRBJ2-7, is DVKVTQSSRYLVKRTGEKVFLECVQDMDHENMFWYRQDPGLGLRLIYFSYDVKMKEKGDIPEGYSVSREKKERFSLILESASTNQTSMYLCASSPWTLSYEQYFGPGTRLTVT.

The CDR3 DNA sequence: TGTGCCAGCAGCCCTCAAGGGGGCTCCTATAATTCACCCCTCCACTTT. Residues: CASSPQGGSYNSPLHF. This chain connects TRBV27 to TRBJ1-6, with D maybe TRBD1 (6 bases). V lost 6 bases, J lost 0 bases, and 12 bases lay in between. The CDR3 runs to 16 residues. The germline CDR1 and CDR2 sequences are MNHEY and SMNVEV (reference sequence).

The chain recombines TRBV6-5 with TRBJ2-7; D is possibly TRBD1 (6 bases). Germline CDR1 is MNHEY and CDR2 is SVGAGI. The CDR3 contains 12 residues. V was shortened by 6 bases and J by 4 bases, with 10 bases between the two germline ends. The CDR3 nucleotides read TGTGCCAGCAGCAGGACAGTGTACGAGCAGTACTTC. This encodes CASSRTVYEQYF.

The gene calls are TRBV12-3 or TRBV12-4 and TRBJ1-1; D might be TRBD1 (5 bases). The CDR3 has 13 residues. The V and J ends lost 7 bases and 1 base respectively, with 10 bases between them. The CDR3 is CASTRDQNTEAFF. In DNA, the CDR3 is TGTGCCAGCACGCGGGACCAGAACACTGAAGCTTTCTTT.